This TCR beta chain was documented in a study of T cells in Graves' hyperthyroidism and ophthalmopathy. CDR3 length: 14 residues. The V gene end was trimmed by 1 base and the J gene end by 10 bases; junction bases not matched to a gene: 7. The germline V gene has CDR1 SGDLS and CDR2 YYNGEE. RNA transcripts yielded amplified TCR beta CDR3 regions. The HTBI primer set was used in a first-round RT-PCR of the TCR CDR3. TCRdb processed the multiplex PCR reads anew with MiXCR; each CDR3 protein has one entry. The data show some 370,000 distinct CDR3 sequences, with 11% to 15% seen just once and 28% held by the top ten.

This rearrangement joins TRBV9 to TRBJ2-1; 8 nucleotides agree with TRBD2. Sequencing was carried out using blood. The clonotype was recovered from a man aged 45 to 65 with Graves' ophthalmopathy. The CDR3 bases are TGTGCCAGCAGCGTAAGGACTAGCAGGGGCGAGCAGTTCTTC. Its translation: CASSVRTSRGEQFF.